This T cell receptor beta chain was found in a study of OX40 agonist ivuxolimab in advanced cancers. Study-wide context: The patients received agonistic anti-OX40 (CD134) antibody ivuxolimab. Intravenous ivuxolimab at 0.01 to 10 mg/kg was given to patients every 2 weeks. Dose-escalation patients were diagnosed with hepatocellular carcinoma, melanoma, renal cell cancer or head and neck cancer.

The study, taken as a whole, reports: Both blood CD4+ and CD8+ T cells showed clonal growth by week 6 at 0.1 to 3.0 mg/kg.

Turning to this clone: Its antigen remains unidentified.

Data came from immunoSEQ multiplex PCR; TCRdb stores just in-frame clones and leaves some out. The table records tens of thousands of clones, around 90% of them present only once. CDR3 length: 14 amino acids. V was pared by 4 bases and J by 5 bases, with 12 bases between. Per germline, CDR1 LNHDA and CDR2 SQIVND (reference sequence). The sequencing used CD4+ or CD8+ T cells sorted from blood, collected in a trial of the OX40 agonist ivuxolimab. The sequence was obtained from an adult with an advanced solid tumor such as melanoma, head and neck, liver or kidney cancer. This chain uses TRBV19 with TRBJ1-5, with D perhaps matching TRBD1 (5 bases). The CDR3 nucleotides are TGTGCCAGTAGTACTCAGGGAGGAGATCAGCCCCAGCATTTT. This codes for CASSTQGGDQPQHF.